This paragraph reports one T cell receptor beta chain. This clonotype was seen repeatedly, ten times or more. No antigen is known for it. One base away there is no much larger clone; base qualities are not given. Hyperthyroidism patients were newly diagnosed, had a disease duration of under 2 months, and were aged 18 to 65 years. Any patient with an uncontrolled infection, another autoimmune disease, pregnancy or lactation was excluded. Clinical symptoms, serum thyroxine and TRAb, thyroid ultrasound, and orbital computed tomography formed the basis for the diagnoses. Blood from progressor patients was collected at the time of first diagnosis with hyperthyroidism, before any ophthalmopathy symptoms had appeared. PBMCs were separated from 8 to 10 ml of fresh peripheral blood using Ficoll-Paque density gradient centrifugation. Progressor patients were initially diagnosed with Graves' hyperthyroidism and developed ophthalmopathy during follow-up. Total RNA was extracted with Trizol reagent, and quality was checked on an Agilent 2100 Bioanalyzer.

This specimen comes from a study of T cells in Graves' hyperthyroidism and ophthalmopathy (dated by TCRdb to between 2018 and 2021). About the study as a whole: Peripheral blood was collected at initial diagnosis, before any treatment. TCR Vbeta CDR3 sequencing of 130 to 150 peripheral blood samples (over 40 ophthalmopathy, under 80 hyperthyroidism and roughly 17 progressor patients) is reported in the paper. Thyroid tissue and blood T-cell repertoires from six Graves' hyperthyroidism patients were also compared in the study. For training and testing, the roughly 97 patients in the discovery cohort were randomly divided in a 7:3 ratio. After blood sampling, hyperthyroidism patients were treated with methimazole at a starting dose of 30 mg daily, and ophthalmopathy patients were treated with high-dose intravenous methylprednisolone. An independent validation cohort of fewer than 20 hyperthyroidism patients and 17 patients who later progressed to ophthalmopathy tested prospective prediction of ophthalmopathy. To identify TCR V-J signatures that set the groups apart, the researchers used a discovery cohort of 100 patients, made up of 40 to 45 with Graves' ophthalmopathy and 57 with stable Graves' hyperthyroidism. Study-level results and caveats: A 13 V-J signature model separated ophthalmopathy from stable hyperthyroidism, with roughly 88% sensitivity and roughly 81% specificity in cross-validation and 80%/75% in testing. In validation, the model predicted progression to ophthalmopathy a median of about 6.8 months before onset, with approximately 70% sensitivity and 72.22% specificity. No statistical method was used to fix the sample size in advance, and group allocation was not hidden from the investigators. Most expanded thyroid clonotypes (frequency above 0.001) were also detected in blood, suggesting blood repertoires may reflect thyroid immune responses.

The CDR3 starts with the cysteine, ends with the phenylalanine, and has 11 residues. Only the CDR3 part of the read is kept: 33 bases, read in frame from the first base. The germline V gene (reference sequence) specifies DFQATT as CDR1 and SNEGSKA as CDR2. Here V drops 6 bases and J drops 6 bases, and the junction holds 3 bases not matched to any gene. TCR beta CDR3 regions were amplified from RNA transcripts. For the first round of RT-PCR on the TCR CDR3, the HTBI primer set was used together with the Qiagen OneStep RT-PCR kit. The libraries were constructed in a second round of multiplex PCR and then size-selected and purified. The libraries were sequenced on an Illumina HiSeq2000 using paired-end 100 bp reads. Regarding the original processing steps: SOAPnuke was used to process the raw data, removing reads that contained adapters or uncalled bases, had a mean Phred below 15, or lacked an exact match to the constant primer or identifier. COPE v1.2.5 was used to merge the high-quality paired reads, and each unique nucleotide sequence was defined as a clonotype. Clonotypes were aligned to IMGT TRBV, TRBD and TRBJ reference segments using MiTCR v1.1. The analysis included only V-J combinations with a frequency above 0.0001, which together covered around 99% of the repertoires. A TCS score was defined as the ratio between F50 (clonal expansion) and ExV (chaos), using BLOSUM62-based TCRdist between CDR3 peptides within each V-J. Welch's t-statistics and random forest reduced 500 to 650 V-J features to about 13, which were used in a naive Bayes classifier (R e1071). TCRdb's own reprocessing of the public reads used fastp at Q25 and MiXCR and kept productive beta chains. All rows with the same CDR3 protein become a single entry with the most common DNA and genes. TCRdb assigned the V and J calls; the authors' analysis was not used. Counted in this sample were roughly 580,000 distinct CDR3 sequences; approximately 15% of them appeared once. The top ten hold under 7% of the sample.

The receptor was isolated from a woman in her thirties with Graves' hyperthyroidism that later progressed to Graves' ophthalmopathy. The sequencing input was blood. The V and J segments used are TRBV20-1 and TRBJ1-2; 8 junctional bases match TRBD1. The nucleotide sequence is TGCAGTGCGTGGGGACAGGATGGCTACACCTTC. This yields the protein CSAWGQDGYTF.